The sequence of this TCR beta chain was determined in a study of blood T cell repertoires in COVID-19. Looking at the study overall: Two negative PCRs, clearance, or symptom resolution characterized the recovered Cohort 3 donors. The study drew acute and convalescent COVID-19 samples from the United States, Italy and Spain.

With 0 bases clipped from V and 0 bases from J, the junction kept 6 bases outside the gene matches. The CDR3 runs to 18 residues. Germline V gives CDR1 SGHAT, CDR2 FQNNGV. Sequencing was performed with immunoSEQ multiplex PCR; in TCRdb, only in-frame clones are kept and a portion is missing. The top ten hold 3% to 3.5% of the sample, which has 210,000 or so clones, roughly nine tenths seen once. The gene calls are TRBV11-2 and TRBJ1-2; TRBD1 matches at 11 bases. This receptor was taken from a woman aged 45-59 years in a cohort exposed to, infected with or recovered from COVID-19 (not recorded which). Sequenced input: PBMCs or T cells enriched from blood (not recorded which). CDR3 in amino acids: CASSLDSGDRGANYGYTF. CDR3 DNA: TGTGCCAGCAGCTTAGATTCAGGGGACAGGGGGGCTAACTATGGCTACACCTTC.